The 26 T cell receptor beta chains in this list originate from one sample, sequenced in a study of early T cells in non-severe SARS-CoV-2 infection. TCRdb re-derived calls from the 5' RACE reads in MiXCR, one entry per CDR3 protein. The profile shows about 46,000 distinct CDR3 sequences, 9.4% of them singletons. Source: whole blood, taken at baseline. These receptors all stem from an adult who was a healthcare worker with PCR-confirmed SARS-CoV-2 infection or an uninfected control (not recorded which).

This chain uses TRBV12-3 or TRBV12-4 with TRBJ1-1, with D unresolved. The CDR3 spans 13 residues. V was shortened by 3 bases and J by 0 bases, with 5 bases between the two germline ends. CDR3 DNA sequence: TGTGCCAGCAGTTTCCAAGTGAACACTGAAGCTTTCTTT. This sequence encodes CASSFQVNTEAFF.

CDR3 nucleotides: TGTGCCAGCAGTGAATCGGCTAGCGGTACGCAGTATTTT. It yields the protein CASSESASGTQYF. The V call is TRBV25-1, the J call TRBJ2-3, with 7 bases that match TRBD2. Germline lookup yields CDR1 MGHDK and CDR2 SYGVNS. The CDR3 is 13 residues long. V trimming: 1 base; J trimming: 8 bases; junction bases outside the gene matches: 3.

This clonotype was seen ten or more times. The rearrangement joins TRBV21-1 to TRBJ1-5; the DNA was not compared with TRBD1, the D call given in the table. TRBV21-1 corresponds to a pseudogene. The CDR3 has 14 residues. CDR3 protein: CASSKRGVYQPQHF. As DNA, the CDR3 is TGTGCCAGCAGCAAAAGAGGGGTTTATCAGCCCCAGCATTTT.

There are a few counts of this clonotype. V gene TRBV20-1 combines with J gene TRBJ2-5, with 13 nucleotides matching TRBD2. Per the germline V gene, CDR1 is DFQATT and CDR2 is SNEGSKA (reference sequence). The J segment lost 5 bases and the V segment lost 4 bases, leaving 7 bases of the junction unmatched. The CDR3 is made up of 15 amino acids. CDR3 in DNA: TGCAGTGCTAAAGGACTAGCGGGAGCTAGGGAGACCCAGTACTTC. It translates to CSAKGLAGARETQYF.

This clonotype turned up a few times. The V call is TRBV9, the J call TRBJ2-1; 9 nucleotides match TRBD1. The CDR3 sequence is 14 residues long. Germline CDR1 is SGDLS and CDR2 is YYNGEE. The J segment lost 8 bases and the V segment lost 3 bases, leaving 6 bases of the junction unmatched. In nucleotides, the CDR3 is TGTGCCAGCAGCGGCAGGGGACAGGGCCATGAGCAGTTCTTC. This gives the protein CASSGRGQGHEQFF.

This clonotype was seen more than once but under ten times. The chain's CDR3 is CASSWLGSGRNEQFF. The CDR3 DNA sequence: TGTGCCAGCAGCTGGCTGGGTTCAGGGAGAAATGAGCAGTTCTTC. The chain joins TRBV7-8 to TRBJ2-1; D may match TRBD1 or TRBD2 (5 bases each). The CDR3 is 15 amino acids. The V end lost 4 bases, the J end lost 7 bases, and 17 bases lay between the germline ends. Germline CDR1 SGHVS, CDR2 FQNEAQ.

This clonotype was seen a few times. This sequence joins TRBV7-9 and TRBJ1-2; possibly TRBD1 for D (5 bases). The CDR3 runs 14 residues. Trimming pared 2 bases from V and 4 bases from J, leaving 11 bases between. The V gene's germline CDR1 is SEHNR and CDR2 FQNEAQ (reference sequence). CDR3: CASSLFPGTYGYTF. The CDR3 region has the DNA TGTGCCAGCAGCTTATTTCCAGGGACCTATGGCTACACCTTC.

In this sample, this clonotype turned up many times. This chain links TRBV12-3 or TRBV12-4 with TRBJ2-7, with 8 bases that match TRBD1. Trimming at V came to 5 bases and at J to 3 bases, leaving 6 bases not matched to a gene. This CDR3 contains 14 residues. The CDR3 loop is CASSPGTGFYEQYF. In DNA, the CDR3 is TGTGCCAGCAGTCCTGGGACAGGATTCTACGAGCAGTACTTC.

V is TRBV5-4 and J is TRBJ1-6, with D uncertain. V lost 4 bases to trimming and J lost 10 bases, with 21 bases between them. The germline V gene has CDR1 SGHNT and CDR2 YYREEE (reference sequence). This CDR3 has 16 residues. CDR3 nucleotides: TGTGCCAGCAGCACCACCGTGGAGGGAAATGGATCACCCCTCCACTTT. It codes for CASSTTVEGNGSPLHF.

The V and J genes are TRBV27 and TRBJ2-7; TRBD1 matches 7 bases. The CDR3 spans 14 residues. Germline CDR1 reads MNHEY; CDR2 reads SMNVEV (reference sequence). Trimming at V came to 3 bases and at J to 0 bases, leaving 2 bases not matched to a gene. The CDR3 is CASSLGQTSYEQYF. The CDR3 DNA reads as TGTGCCAGCAGTTTGGGACAGACCTCCTACGAGCAGTACTTC.

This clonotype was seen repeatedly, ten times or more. CDR3 in amino acids: CASSRRANTEAFF. Here the CDR3 DNA reads TGTGCCAGCAGTCGCCGTGCTAACACTGAAGCTTTCTTT. The genes are TRBV28 and TRBJ1-1; D not certain. The germline CDR1 and CDR2 sequences are MDHEN and SYDVKM. Deletions cut 5 bases from V and 2 bases from J, with 9 bases between. The CDR3 extends over 13 amino acids.

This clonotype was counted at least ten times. The CDR3 loop reads CSARKFQGHEQYF. Written as DNA, the CDR3 is TGCAGTGCTAGAAAATTCCAGGGCCACGAGCAGTACTTC. This chain connects TRBV20-1 to TRBJ2-7, with D possibly matching TRBD1 (5 bases). The V end lost 2 bases, the J end lost 5 bases, and 13 bases lay between the germline ends. In germline, CDR1 is DFQATT, CDR2 SNEGSKA (reference sequence). This CDR3 spans 13 amino acids.

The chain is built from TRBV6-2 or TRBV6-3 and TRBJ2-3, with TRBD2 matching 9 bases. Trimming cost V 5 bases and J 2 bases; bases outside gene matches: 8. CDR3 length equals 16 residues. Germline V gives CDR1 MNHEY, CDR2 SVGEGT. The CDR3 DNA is TGTGCCAGCAGTATTCCGACTAGCGGATTCACAGATACGCAGTATTTT. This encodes CASSIPTSGFTDTQYF.

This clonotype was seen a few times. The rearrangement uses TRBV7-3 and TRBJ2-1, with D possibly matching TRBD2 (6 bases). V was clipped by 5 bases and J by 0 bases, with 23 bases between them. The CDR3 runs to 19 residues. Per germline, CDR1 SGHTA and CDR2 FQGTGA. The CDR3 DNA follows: TGTGCCAGCAGCCCCCCTGGCGGGGCGAGCCCGAGCTCCTACAATGAGCAGTTCTTC. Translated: CASSPPGGASPSSYNEQFF.

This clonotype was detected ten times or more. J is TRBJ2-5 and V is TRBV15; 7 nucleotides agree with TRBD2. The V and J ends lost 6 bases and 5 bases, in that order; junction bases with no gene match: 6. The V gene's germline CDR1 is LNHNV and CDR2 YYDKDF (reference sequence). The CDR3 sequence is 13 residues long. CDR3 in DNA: TGTGCCACCAGTAAGCGGGACTCGGAGACCCAGTACTTC. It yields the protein CATSKRDSETQYF.

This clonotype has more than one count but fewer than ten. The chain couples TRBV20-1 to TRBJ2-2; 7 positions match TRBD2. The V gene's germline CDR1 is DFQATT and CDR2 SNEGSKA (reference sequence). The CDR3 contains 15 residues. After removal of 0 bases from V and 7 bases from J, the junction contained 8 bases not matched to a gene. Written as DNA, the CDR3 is TGCAGTGCTAGAGATCCAGCGGGGTCTAACGGGGAGCTGTTTTTT. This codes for CSARDPAGSNGELFF.

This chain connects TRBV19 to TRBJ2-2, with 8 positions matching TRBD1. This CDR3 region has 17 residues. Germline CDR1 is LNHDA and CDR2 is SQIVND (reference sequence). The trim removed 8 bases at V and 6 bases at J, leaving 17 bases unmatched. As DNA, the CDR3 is TGTGCCAGTGGGGACAGGCAAACCATGCGGGCGGCCGGGGAGCTGTTTTTT. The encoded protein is CASGDRQTMRAAGELFF.

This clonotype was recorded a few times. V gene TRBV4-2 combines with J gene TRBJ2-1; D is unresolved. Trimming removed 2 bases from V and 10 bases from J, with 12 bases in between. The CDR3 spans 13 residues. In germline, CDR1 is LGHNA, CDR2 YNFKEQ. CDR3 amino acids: CASSQKVPAEQFF. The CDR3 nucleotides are TGTGCCAGCAGCCAAAAAGTTCCCGCGGAGCAGTTCTTC.

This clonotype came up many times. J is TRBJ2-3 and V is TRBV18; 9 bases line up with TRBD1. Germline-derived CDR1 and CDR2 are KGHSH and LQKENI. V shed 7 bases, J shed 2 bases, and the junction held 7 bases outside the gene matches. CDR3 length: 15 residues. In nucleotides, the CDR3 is TGTGCCAGCTTACAGGGGGCGCCGAACACAGATACGCAGTATTTT. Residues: CASLQGAPNTDTQYF.

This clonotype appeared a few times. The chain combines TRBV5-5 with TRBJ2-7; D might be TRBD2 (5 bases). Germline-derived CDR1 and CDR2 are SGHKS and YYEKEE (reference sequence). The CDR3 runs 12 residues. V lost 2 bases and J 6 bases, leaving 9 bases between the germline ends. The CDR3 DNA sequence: TGTGCCAGCAGCTTCGAGGGTACCGAGCAGTACTTC. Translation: CASSFEGTEQYF.

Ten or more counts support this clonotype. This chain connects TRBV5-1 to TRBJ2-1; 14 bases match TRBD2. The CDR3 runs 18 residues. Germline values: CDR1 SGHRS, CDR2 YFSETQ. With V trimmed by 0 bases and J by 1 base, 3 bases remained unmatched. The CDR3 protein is CASSLGLAGGISYNEQFF. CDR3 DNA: TGCGCCAGCAGCTTGGGACTAGCGGGAGGGATATCCTACAATGAGCAGTTCTTC. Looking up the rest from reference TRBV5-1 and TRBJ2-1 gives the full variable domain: KAGVTQTPRYLIKTRGQQVTLSCSPISGHRSVSWYQQTPGQGLQFLFEYFSETQRNKGNFPGRFSGRQFSNSRSEMNVSTLELGDSALYLCASSLGLAGGISYNEQFFGPGTRLTVL.

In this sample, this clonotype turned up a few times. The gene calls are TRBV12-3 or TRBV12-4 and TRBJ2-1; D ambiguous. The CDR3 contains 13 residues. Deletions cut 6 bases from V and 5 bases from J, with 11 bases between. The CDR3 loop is CASSPNSHNEQFF. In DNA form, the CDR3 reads TGTGCCAGCAGCCCCAATAGCCACAATGAGCAGTTCTTC.

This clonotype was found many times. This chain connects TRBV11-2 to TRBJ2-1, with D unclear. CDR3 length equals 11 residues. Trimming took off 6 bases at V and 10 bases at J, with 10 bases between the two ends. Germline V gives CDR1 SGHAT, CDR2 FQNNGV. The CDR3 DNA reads TGTGCCAGCAGTAGTGTGAGAGAGCAGTTCTTC. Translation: CASSSVREQFF.

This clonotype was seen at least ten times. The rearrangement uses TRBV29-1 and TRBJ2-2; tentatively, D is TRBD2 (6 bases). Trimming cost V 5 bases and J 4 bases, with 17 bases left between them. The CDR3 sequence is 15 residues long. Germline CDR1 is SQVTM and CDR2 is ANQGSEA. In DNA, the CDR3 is TGCAGCGTTCCCACACTAGCCACGGGCACCGGGGAGCTGTTTTTT. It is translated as CSVPTLATGTGELFF.

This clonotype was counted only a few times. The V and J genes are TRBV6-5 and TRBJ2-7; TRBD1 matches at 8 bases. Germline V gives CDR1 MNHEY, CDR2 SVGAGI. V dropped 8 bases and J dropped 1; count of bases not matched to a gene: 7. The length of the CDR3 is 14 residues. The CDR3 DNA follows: TGTGCCAGCGCGCGGGGACAGGCTTCCTACGAGCAGTACTTC. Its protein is CASARGQASYEQYF.

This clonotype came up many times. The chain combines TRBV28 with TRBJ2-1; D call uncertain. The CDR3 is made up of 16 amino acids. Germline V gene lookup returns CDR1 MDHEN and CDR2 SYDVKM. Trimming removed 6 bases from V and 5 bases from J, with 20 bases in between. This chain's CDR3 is CASSFLPEIFDNEQFF. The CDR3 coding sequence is TGTGCCAGCAGCTTTCTCCCCGAGATCTTCGACAATGAGCAGTTCTTC.